The 30 T cell receptor beta chains given below trace back to one sample, sequenced in a study of cytomegalovirus exposure and HLA in healthy donors. Sequencing was performed with immunoSEQ multiplex PCR; in TCRdb, only in-frame clones are kept and a portion is missing. There are approximately 220,000 clones in the sample; 80% to 95% occur only once, and roughly 1% lies in the top ten. The sequenced sample consisted of PBMCs. The source is a woman aged 18-30 years in good health and CMV-seronegative.

The chain links TRBV5-4 to TRBJ2-1; 11 bases line up with TRBD1. The CDR3 is 18 amino acids. The J segment lost 6 bases and the V segment lost 0 bases, leaving 11 bases of the junction unmatched. In germline, CDR1 is SGHNT, CDR2 YYREEE (reference sequence). CDR3 sequence (DNA): TGTGCCAGCAGCTTGGGGCCTATTGGACAGGGGGCCGGCAATGAGCAGTTCTTC. Amino acids: CASSLGPIGQGAGNEQFF.

This rearrangement joins TRBV7-3 to TRBJ2-5; D may be TRBD2 (6 bases). This CDR3 has 14 amino acids. V gave up 2 bases and J gave up 5 bases, with 12 bases separating them. Germline V gene sequence: CDR1 SGHTA, CDR2 FQGTGA. The CDR3 is CASSLGGRSETQYF. The CDR3 region has the DNA TGTGCCAGCAGCTTAGGGGGGAGGAGCGAGACCCAGTACTTC.

The table lists this clone with a count of one. The CDR3 reads CASSPDGSGRSVYEQYF. The DNA for the CDR3 is TGCGCCAGCAGCCCTGATGGTAGCGGGAGGTCGGTTTACGAGCAGTACTTC. V is TRBV5-1 and J is TRBJ2-7; TRBD2 agrees at 10 bases. From germline, CDR1 is SGHRS and CDR2 YFSETQ. Unmatched junction bases numbered 14, after V lost 4 bases and J lost 4 bases. The CDR3 covers 17 residues.

This clone was seen just once. V usage is TRBV4-1 and J usage is TRBJ1-2; D unresolved. The CDR3 covers 13 residues. V lost 4 bases and J 7 bases, leaving 13 bases between the germline ends. Looked up from germline, CDR1 is MGHRA and CDR2 is YSYEKL. As DNA, the CDR3 is TGCGCCAGCAGCCCCTTGTCCGGGTTTGGCTACACCTTC. Its translation is CASSPLSGFGYTF.

The V gene is TRBV28, the J gene TRBJ1-5; TRBD1 matches 7 bases. CDR1 is MDHEN, CDR2 SYDVKM, per germline. V shed 1 base, J shed 0 bases, and the junction held 3 bases outside the gene matches. This CDR3 is built from 16 residues. This CDR3 is CASSLYRGVSNQPQHF. CDR3 DNA sequence: TGTGCCAGCAGTTTATACAGGGGTGTTAGCAATCAGCCCCAGCATTTT.

The chain employs TRBV5-1 and TRBJ1-2, with 8 bases fitting TRBD1. Germline V CDR1 and CDR2: SGHRS, YFSETQ. CDR3 length equals 15 residues. With V trimmed by 7 bases and J by 1 base, 9 bases remained unmatched. The CDR3, as DNA: TGCGCCAGCTGGGAACCGACAGGGGATAACTATGGCTACACCTTC. Its protein is CASWEPTGDNYGYTF.

This rearrangement joins TRBV6-1 to TRBJ2-2; the match to TRBD1 covers 9 bases. The V gene end was trimmed by 3 bases and the J gene end by 6 bases; junction bases not matched to a gene: 11. CDR1 is MNHNS and CDR2 is SASEGT in the germline V gene. This CDR3 region has 17 residues. CDR3 sequence (DNA): TGTGCCAGCAGTGACCCCAGAGGGGGACAGGGCGCCGGGGAGCTGTTTTTT. This gives the protein CASSDPRGGQGAGELFF.

This chain connects TRBV2 to TRBJ1-2; D perhaps matches TRBD1 (5 bases). The CDR3 runs 13 residues. The V end lost 0 bases, the J end lost 7 bases, and 9 bases lay between the germline ends. Germline lookup yields CDR1 SNHLY and CDR2 FYNNEI. The CDR3 sequence is CASSEAREVGYTF. DNA for the CDR3: TGTGCCAGCAGTGAAGCCAGGGAGGTTGGCTACACCTTC.

V gene TRBV6-6 combines with J gene TRBJ1-1, with 7 bases identical to TRBD1. The germline gives CDR1 MNHNY, CDR2 SVGAGI (reference sequence). The CDR3 runs to 15 residues. After removal of 5 bases from V and 1 base from J, the junction contained 7 bases not matched to a gene. The CDR3 is CASSNRHRGNTEAFF. The CDR3 region has the DNA TGTGCCAGCAGTAACCGTCACAGGGGGAACACTGAAGCTTTCTTT.

The chain's CDR3 is CASGGGGNTGELFF. The CDR3 DNA sequence: TGTGCCAGCGGTGGGGGGGGAAACACCGGGGAGCTGTTTTTT. V is TRBV27 and J is TRBJ2-2, with 7 bases lining up with TRBD2. In germline, CDR1 is MNHEY, CDR2 SMNVEV (reference sequence). The junction had 5 bases not matched to a gene; V was cut back by 8 bases and J by 2 bases. There are 14 residues in the CDR3.

The rearrangement joins TRBV7-3 to TRBJ2-1; D is possibly TRBD2 (6 bases). The CDR3 is made up of 13 amino acids. CDR1 is SGHTA, CDR2 FQGTGA, per germline. V was cut by 4 bases and J by 9 bases, with 13 bases left in between. The DNA for the CDR3 is TGTGCCAGCAGCTACTACATCGGGGGTGAGCAGTTCTTC. Encoded protein: CASSYYIGGEQFF.

V is TRBV18 and J is TRBJ2-1; 7 bases align to TRBD2. CDR1 and CDR2 (germline): KGHSH, LQKENI. This CDR3 contains 16 residues. V dropped 4 bases and J dropped 12; count of bases not matched to a gene: 18. CDR3 nucleotide sequence: TGTGCCAGCTCACACACCGGCTCGGGAGGACCGGGGGGGCAGTTCTTC. This translates into CASSHTGSGGPGGQFF.

This chain uses TRBV12-5 with TRBJ2-2; 11 bases fit TRBD2. The length of the CDR3 is 16 residues. The germline CDR1 and CDR2 sequences are LGHNT and FRNRAP. J gave up 2 bases and V 3 bases, and 2 bases lay outside the gene matches. As DNA, the CDR3 is TGTGCTAGTGGTTTCGGGACTAGCGGAAACACCGGGGAGCTGTTTTTT. This sequence encodes CASGFGTSGNTGELFF.

This clone has only a few counts. The J gene is TRBJ2-7, the V gene TRBV11-2; 8 positions agree with TRBD1. The CDR3 length is 14 residues. Unmatched junction bases numbered 6, after V lost 5 bases and J lost 3 bases. Germline assignment: CDR1 SGHAT and CDR2 FQNNGV. CDR3 amino acids: CASSRSTGGYEQYF. The CDR3, as DNA: TGTGCCAGCAGCCGCTCCACAGGGGGCTACGAGCAGTACTTC.

The rearrangement links TRBV7-9 to TRBJ1-4; D unclear. Germline CDR1 SEHNR, CDR2 FQNEAQ (reference sequence). The CDR3 consists of 13 residues. V was trimmed by 1 base and J by 10 bases, leaving 10 bases between them. The CDR3 loop reads CASSLEAAVKLFF. Here the CDR3 DNA reads TGTGCCAGCAGCTTAGAAGCGGCGGTAAAACTGTTTTTT.

The V call is TRBV25-1, the J call TRBJ2-1, with D uncertain. CDR1 and CDR2 from the germline V gene are MGHDK and SYGVNS. Trimming left V 4 bases short and J 8 bases short, with 12 bases between. The CDR3 loop spans 13 amino acids. The CDR3 reads CASSVSGTYEQFF. The DNA for the CDR3 is TGTGCCAGCAGTGTGTCGGGTACCTATGAGCAGTTCTTC.

This clone occurred a few times. This chain joins TRBV21-1 and TRBJ2-7; the table calls TRBD2, which could not be checked here. TRBV21-1 is annotated as a pseudogene. The CDR3 spans 17 residues. CDR3 in DNA: TGTGCCAGCAGCAAAGGGGTCCAGCGGATACCTCAATACGAGCAGTACTTC. Translated: CASSKGVQRIPQYEQYF.

The rearrangement links TRBV19 to TRBJ1-1; D uncertain. The germline CDR1 and CDR2 sequences are LNHDA and SQIVND (reference sequence). V dropped 3 bases and J dropped 1 base, with 6 bases sitting between them. The CDR3 spans 13 residues. The CDR3 here is CASSISWNTEAFF. CDR3 nucleotide sequence: TGTGCCAGTAGTATCTCCTGGAACACTGAAGCTTTCTTT.

This chain links TRBV6-1 with TRBJ1-1, with a tentative D call TRBD1 (5 bases). The V end lost 1 base, the J end lost 8 bases, and 17 bases lay between the germline ends. Germline CDR1 and CDR2: MNHNS and SASEGT. CDR3 length equals 15 residues. The CDR3 bases are TGTGCCAGCAGTGAAGATATCGAGGGGAGGAAAGAAGCTTTCTTT. Protein product: CASSEDIEGRKEAFF.

The chain employs TRBV5-1 and TRBJ2-1, with 10 bases lining up with TRBD2. Germline V CDR1 and CDR2: SGHRS, YFSETQ. The CDR3 is 15 amino acids. V shed 6 bases, J shed 4 bases, and the junction held 7 bases outside the gene matches. CDR3 coding DNA: TGCGCCAGCAACATAGCGGGAGGCCATTACAATGAGCAGTTCTTC. This encodes CASNIAGGHYNEQFF.

This chain joins TRBV10-3 and TRBJ2-1; possible D gene TRBD2, 6 bases. CDR1 ENHRY and CDR2 SYGVKD come from the germline V gene. V was shortened by 4 bases and J by 0 bases, with 16 bases between the two germline ends. CDR3 size: 17 residues. CDR3 amino acids: CAISGSSSAYSYNEQFF. For the CDR3, the DNA is TGTGCCATCAGTGGGTCCTCTAGCGCCTACTCCTACAATGAGCAGTTCTTC.

About this clone itself: This same CDR3 is encoded by further DNA sequences in the sample. This chain connects TRBV20-1 to TRBJ2-3, with D possibly TRBD1 on 5 matching bases. CDR1 DFQATT and CDR2 SNEGSKA come from the germline V gene (reference sequence). The CDR3 sequence is 11 residues long. Trimming left V 6 bases short and J 2 bases short, with 6 bases between. CDR3 in amino acids: CSARVTDTQYF. CDR3 nucleotide sequence: TGCAGTGCCAGGGTCACAGATACGCAGTATTTT.

This chain uses TRBV27 with TRBJ2-7; 13 bases align to TRBD2. J gave up 2 bases and V 0 bases, and 1 base lay outside the gene matches. CDR3 size: 16 residues. CDR1 is MNHEY, CDR2 SMNVEV, per germline (reference sequence). CDR3 in DNA: TGTGCCAGCAGTTTATCCGGACTAGCGGGAGCCTACGAGCAGTACTTC. It specifies CASSLSGLAGAYEQYF.

The chain couples TRBV9 to TRBJ2-5, with D uncertain. The CDR3 runs 13 residues. Germline values: CDR1 SGDLS, CDR2 YYNGEE. The V gene lost 0 bases and the J gene lost 4 bases, with 7 bases spanning the gap. The CDR3 is CASSVGPRETQYF. CDR3 coding DNA: TGTGCCAGCAGCGTAGGGCCACGAGAGACCCAGTACTTC.

The rearrangement links TRBV11-2 to TRBJ1-5, with D possibly TRBD1 on 5 matching bases. V was cut by 3 bases and J by 8 bases, with 14 bases left in between. Germline CDR1 is SGHAT and CDR2 is FQNNGV. The CDR3 runs 14 residues. The CDR3 loop reads CASSLTGGTEPQHF. The CDR3 DNA reads as TGTGCCAGCAGCTTGACGGGAGGGACGGAGCCCCAGCATTTT.

The chain uses TRBV6-1 and TRBJ2-1; TRBD1 matches at 8 bases. Germline assignment: CDR1 MNHNS and CDR2 SASEGT. This CDR3 contains 14 residues. V lost 7 bases to trimming and J lost 2 bases; unmatched junction nucleotides: 4. CDR3 in DNA: TGTGCCAGCAATCGACAGGGGCCCTACAATGAGCAGTTCTTC. This encodes CASNRQGPYNEQFF.

The rearrangement joins TRBV28 to TRBJ1-1; D is unresolved. There are 14 residues in the CDR3. CDR1 is MDHEN, CDR2 SYDVKM, per germline. V lost 5 bases and J lost 1, with 11 bases in between. CDR3 DNA sequence: TGTGCCAGCAGTCTGACCCTAGGGAACACTGAAGCTTTCTTT. This translates into CASSLTLGNTEAFF.

The chain has TRBV27 and TRBJ1-2, with TRBD1 identical over 10 bases. Germline V gene sequence: CDR1 MNHEY, CDR2 SMNVEV (reference sequence). The CDR3 is 16 residues long. V gave up 6 bases and J gave up 5 bases; unmatched junction bases: 12. CDR3 sequence reads: CASSGISGTGEYGYTF. The CDR3 region has the DNA TGTGCCAGCAGCGGGATTTCCGGGACAGGGGAATATGGCTACACCTTC.

The CDR3 loop reads CASSRTGDYEQYF. The CDR3 DNA is TGTGCCAGCAGTAGAACAGGGGACTACGAGCAGTACTTC. The V and J genes are TRBV27 and TRBJ2-7, with TRBD1 matching over 7 bases. This CDR3 contains 13 residues. The V segment lost 5 bases and the J segment 3 bases; nucleotides outside the gene matches: 4. CDR1 MNHEY and CDR2 SMNVEV come from the germline V gene (reference sequence).

The rearrangement links TRBV19 to TRBJ2-7, with 12 bases that match TRBD2. V was pared by 9 bases and J by 2 bases, with 14 bases of the junction left unmatched. The CDR3 covers 17 residues. CDR1 LNHDA and CDR2 SQIVND come from the germline V gene (reference sequence). The CDR3 protein is CASAPTSGRSPPYEQYF. The CDR3 DNA reads TGTGCCAGCGCTCCAACTAGCGGGAGGTCCCCTCCCTACGAGCAGTACTTC.